Below are 3 T cell receptor beta chains sequenced from a single sample in a study of post-analysis software for immune sequencing data (dated by TCRdb to the mid-2010s). Points the paper makes about the study in general: Patients showed significantly higher frequencies than controls for about five TRBV segments, among them TRBV5-6, TRBV5-1 and TRBV20-1.

Library creation used PCR. TCRdb shows the sequencer as Illumina HiSeq 2500. To reduce PCR and sequencing biases, unique molecular identifiers were built into the TCR beta cDNA libraries. TCRdb trimmed the raw reads at Q25, called clones with MiXCR and kept productive beta chains. Identical CDR3 proteins give one entry, which carries the most common genes and DNA. The table for this sample lists about 680,000 distinct CDR3 sequences; 55% to 60% of them were counted only once. Approximately 10% of the sample is taken by the ten largest. For these receptors, no antigen is known. Sequenced material: blood. Receptors were obtained from a girl aged 2 to 10 with multiple sclerosis.

CDR3 sequence reads: CASKTGSNEQFF. The CDR3 bases are TGTGCCAGCAAGACAGGGAGCAATGAGCAGTTCTTC. The gene calls are TRBV27 and TRBJ2-1, with TRBD1 identical over 7 bases. CDR3 size: 12 residues. J gave up 6 bases and V 7 bases, and 3 bases lay outside the gene matches. The V gene's germline CDR1 is MNHEY and CDR2 SMNVEV (reference sequence).

A word on this clonotype: One junction end disagrees with the germline gene, perhaps due to a read error. The chain has TRBV6-2 or TRBV6-3 and TRBJ2-7; 9 positions agree with TRBD2. The end of the DNA is better explained by TRBJ2-5, so the J call may be wrong. The CDR3 length is 14 residues. The germline CDR1 and CDR2 sequences are MNHEY and SVGEGT. DNA for the CDR3: TGCGCCAGCGGGGGGAGCGGGGGAGTCGAGACCCAGTACTTC. Its protein is CASGGSGGVETQYF.

The J gene is TRBJ2-5, the V gene TRBV10-3; D perhaps matches TRBD1 (6 bases). Germline V gene data show CDR1 as ENHRY and CDR2 as SYGVKD. The CDR3 extends over 12 amino acids. V lost 11 bases, J lost 2 bases, and 12 bases lay in between. The CDR3 loop is CAAGTQQETQYF. In DNA, the CDR3 is TGTGCCGCCGGGACACAGCAAGAGACCCAGTACTTC.